A single sample gave rise to the 28 T cell receptor beta chains below, sequenced in a study of T cells after posttransplantation cyclophosphamide. Assay used: immunoSEQ multiplex PCR; TCRdb lists only in-frame clones, some missing. In total the sample includes about 41,000 clones, none of them seen once. What was sequenced was PBMCs. The receptors come from a young man in good health and a related stem cell transplant donor.

This clone showed up many times. The genes are TRBV5-6 and TRBJ1-1; 8 bases match TRBD1. J lost 7 bases, V lost 4 bases, and 9 bases had no gene match. This CDR3 region has 14 residues. Germline values: CDR1 SGHDT, CDR2 YYEEEE. The CDR3 is CASSHLEGQVEAFF. In DNA form, the CDR3 reads TGTGCCAGCAGCCACCTTGAGGGACAGGTTGAAGCTTTCTTT.

This clone was observed at least ten times. The rearrangement joins TRBV7-9 to TRBJ2-6; D possibly corresponds to TRBD2 (6 bases). CDR1 is SEHNR and CDR2 is FQNEAQ in the germline V gene (reference sequence). The CDR3 sequence is 16 residues long. The ends were cut back, 1 base at V and 4 bases at J, with 11 bases in the middle. The CDR3 loop reads CASSLGGDLGANVLTF. The DNA for the CDR3 is TGTGCCAGCAGCTTAGGGGGGGATCTGGGGGCCAACGTCCTGACTTTC.

This clone was counted many times. The V call is TRBV6-1, the J call TRBJ2-7; D may be TRBD1 (6 bases). Per germline, CDR1 MNHNS and CDR2 SASEGT. V lost 6 bases to trimming and J lost 4 bases, with 13 bases between them. The length of the CDR3 is 13 residues. CDR3 bases: TGTGCCAGCAGAGACAACAGGGATTACGAGCAGTACTTC. This sequence encodes CASRDNRDYEQYF.

There are many counts of this clone. The chain joins TRBV2 to TRBJ2-1; 7 nucleotides line up with TRBD1. The germline CDR1 and CDR2 sequences are SNHLY and FYNNEI. J gave up 5 bases and V 6 bases, and 4 bases lay outside the gene matches. The CDR3 spans 13 residues. The CDR3 loop reads CASRTGTDNEQFF. CDR3 DNA: TGTGCCAGCAGAACCGGGACAGACAATGAGCAGTTCTTC.

This clone has a count of ten or more. This sequence joins TRBV14 and TRBJ1-1; no reliable D call. Germline loops: CDR1 SGHDN, CDR2 FVKESK. V was pared by 0 bases and J by 7 bases, with 12 bases between. The CDR3 spans 14 residues. CDR3 amino acids: CASSQDLGGGEAFF. The CDR3 DNA reads as TGTGCCAGCAGCCAAGATCTAGGTGGTGGTGAAGCTTTCTTT.

In its sample, this clone was seen many times. The V call is TRBV6-6, the J call TRBJ1-6, with a tentative D call TRBD1 (6 bases). The germline V gene has CDR1 MNHNY and CDR2 SVGAGI (reference sequence). This CDR3 spans 16 amino acids. V was shortened by 7 bases and J by 0 bases, with 13 bases between the two germline ends. The CDR3 protein is CASTRTVSSYNSPLHF. CDR3 DNA sequence: TGTGCCAGCACCCGGACAGTAAGCTCCTATAATTCACCCCTCCACTTT.

At least ten counts were recorded for this clone. The rearrangement links TRBV19 to TRBJ1-2; possibly TRBD1 for D (6 bases). The V gene lost 3 bases and the J gene lost 8 bases, with 19 bases spanning the gap. The CDR3 has 15 residues. The germline CDR1 and CDR2 sequences are LNHDA and SQIVND (reference sequence). Here the CDR3 reads CASSIRSGEFGGYTF. DNA for the CDR3: TGTGCCAGTAGTATCAGGTCAGGGGAATTCGGAGGCTACACCTTC.

There are many counts of this clone. This chain connects TRBV5-4 to TRBJ1-6; TRBD1 might be the D (5 bases). The germline CDR1 and CDR2 sequences are SGHNT and YYREEE (reference sequence). The CDR3 runs to 14 residues. V was cut by 3 bases and J by 6 bases, with 10 bases left in between. The CDR3 DNA reads TGTGCCAGCAGCTGGCAGGGAGGTAATTCACCCCTCCACTTT. This encodes CASSWQGGNSPLHF.

This clone was counted ten times or more. The chain is built from TRBV18 and TRBJ2-7; D gene uncertain. The length of the CDR3 is 14 residues. From germline, CDR1 is KGHSH and CDR2 LQKENI. The V and J ends lost 3 bases and 3 bases respectively, with 12 bases between them. CDR3 sequence: CASSPSQKGYEQYF. Written as DNA, the CDR3 is TGTGCCAGCTCACCCTCACAGAAAGGCTACGAGCAGTACTTC.

This clone was seen ten or more times. The chain uses TRBV5-4 and TRBJ1-2; 11 bases map to TRBD1. From germline, CDR1 is SGHNT and CDR2 YYREEE (reference sequence). J gave up 8 bases and V 4 bases, and 7 bases lay outside the gene matches. The CDR3 consists of 14 residues. CDR3 DNA: TGTGCCAGCAGCCACGGACAGGGGGCGGGGGGCTACACCTTC. Translated: CASSHGQGAGGYTF.

This clone was seen ten or more times. This chain connects TRBV24-1 to TRBJ2-5, with 14 bases lining up with TRBD2. This CDR3 comprises 16 residues. The junction had 3 bases not matched to a gene; V was cut back by 3 bases and J by 4 bases. Germline assignment: CDR1 KGHDR and CDR2 SFDVKD. The CDR3 reads CATSDKTSGGAETQYF. CDR3 nucleotides: TGTGCCACCAGTGATAAGACTAGCGGGGGGGCAGAGACCCAGTACTTC.

This clone was detected ten times or more. The V gene is TRBV19, the J gene TRBJ2-2; 7 bases are a match to TRBD2. The V gene end was trimmed by 4 bases and the J gene end by 8 bases; junction bases not matched to a gene: 13. The CDR3 covers 16 residues. CDR1 is LNHDA and CDR2 is SQIVND in the germline V gene (reference sequence). The CDR3 DNA reads as TGTGCCAGTAGTACGGGGCTAGCGGACAAATTGGGGGAGCTGTTTTTT. It is translated as CASSTGLADKLGELFF.

The table lists this clone with a few counts. This chain links TRBV7-8 with TRBJ2-7; 8 bases align to TRBD2. Germline values: CDR1 SGHVS, CDR2 FQNEAQ. The V segment lost 2 bases and the J segment 6 bases; nucleotides outside the gene matches: 9. CDR3 length equals 15 residues. In DNA, the CDR3 is TGTGCCAGCAGCTTAAAAGCTAGCGGGCCAGTCGAGCAGTACTTC. Its protein product is CASSLKASGPVEQYF.

This clone was counted ten times or more. The chain is built from TRBV6-6 and TRBJ2-7, with 8 bases identical to TRBD2. After removal of 4 bases from V and 6 bases from J, the junction contained 5 bases not matched to a gene. The CDR3 is made up of 13 amino acids. Germline V lookup: CDR1 MNHNY, CDR2 SVGAGI (reference sequence). CDR3 nucleotides: TGTGCCAGCAGTTCCTTACTAGCGGCCGAGCAGTACTTC. This gives the protein CASSSLLAAEQYF.

This clone was seen more than once but under ten times. The gene calls are TRBV9 and TRBJ1-4; 8 bases match TRBD1. This CDR3 is 15 amino acids long. Germline loops: CDR1 SGDLS, CDR2 YYNGEE. After removal of 4 bases from V and 7 bases from J, the junction contained 9 bases not matched to a gene. The CDR3 sequence is CASSPSDRDREKLFF. Here the CDR3 DNA reads TGTGCCAGCAGCCCCTCGGACAGGGATCGTGAAAAACTGTTTTTT.

Many counts were recorded for this clone. V gene TRBV15 combines with J gene TRBJ2-2, with no clear D. CDR1 and CDR2 (germline): LNHNV, YYDKDF (reference sequence). Trimming left V 5 bases short and J 7 bases short, with 14 bases between. The CDR3 is 14 amino acids. DNA for the CDR3: TGTGCCACCAGCGCAGAGTTCTCTGGCGGGGAGCTGTTTTTT. This translates into CATSAEFSGGELFF.

This clone was seen at least ten times. V gene TRBV10-3 combines with J gene TRBJ1-5, with 7 positions matching TRBD1. This CDR3 has 15 residues. CDR1 is ENHRY and CDR2 is SYGVKD in the germline V gene. The V and J ends lost 10 bases and 0 bases, in that order; junction bases with no gene match: 9. The CDR3 coding sequence is TGTGCCACCGACAGGGAATCCCGTAGCAATCAGCCCCAGCATTTT. Protein sequence: CATDRESRSNQPQHF.

This clone was seen many times. The DNA of the CDR3 is TGTGCCAGCAGCTCGCCCGGGGGGTCCCAGTTCTTC. Translated, it gives CASSSPGGSQFF. The rearrangement uses TRBV7-8 and TRBJ2-1, with 7 bases matching TRBD2. The V gene end was trimmed by 4 bases and the J gene end by 13 bases; junction bases not matched to a gene: 7. The length of the CDR3 is 12 residues. Germline V gene data show CDR1 as SGHVS and CDR2 as FQNEAQ.

This clone was recorded many times. This sequence joins TRBV7-9 and TRBJ2-7; a weak D match, TRBD2 (5 bases). Trimming removed 5 bases at V and 2 bases at J, with 19 bases between. CDR1 SEHNR and CDR2 FQNEAQ come from the germline V gene (reference sequence). This CDR3 has 16 amino acids. The CDR3 loop is CASSPGERTLAYEQYF. CDR3 nucleotides: TGTGCCAGCAGCCCCGGGGAGCGGACCCTTGCCTACGAGCAGTACTTC.

There are many counts of this clone. The CDR3 DNA follows: TGCGCCAGCAGCTTGGCCGAGGGTCCCGACAGGAGTTCCTATAATTCACCCCTCCACTTT. Its translation: CASSLAEGPDRSSYNSPLHF. The rearrangement uses TRBV5-1 and TRBJ1-6; tentative D call: TRBD1 (6 bases). Germline V CDR1 and CDR2: SGHRS, YFSETQ. V lost 0 bases to trimming and J lost 1 base, with 20 bases between them. The CDR3 sequence is 20 residues long. The full variable domain, rest sourced from reference TRBV5-1 and TRBJ1-6, is KAGVTQTPRYLIKTRGQQVTLSCSPISGHRSVSWYQQTPGQGLQFLFEYFSETQRNKGNFPGRFSGRQFSNSRSEMNVSTLELGDSALYLCASSLAEGPDRSSYNSPLHFGNGTRLTVT.

This clone has a count of ten or more. The CDR3 DNA follows: TGTGCCAGCAGCCAAGGGACTAGCGGGTTAGATACGCAGTATTTT. Its translation: CASSQGTSGLDTQYF. J is TRBJ2-3 and V is TRBV7-3, with 12 bases that match TRBD2. The CDR3 runs to 15 residues. CDR1 and CDR2 from the germline V gene are SGHTA and FQGTGA. Germline trimming cut 5 bases from V and 5 bases from J; bases unmatched to any gene: 5.

In its sample, this clone was seen many times. The V gene is TRBV7-6, the J gene TRBJ2-3; 11 bases are shared with TRBD1. Trimming took 3 bases from V and 0 from J; bases not matched to a gene: 2. Germline V CDR1 and CDR2: SGHVS, FNYEAQ. The CDR3 totals 16 residues. CDR3: CASSLGTGGSTDTQYF. The CDR3 coding sequence is TGTGCCAGCAGCTTGGGGACAGGGGGTAGCACAGATACGCAGTATTTT.

This clone appeared many times. The chain has TRBV4-2 and TRBJ1-5, with D perhaps matching TRBD1 (5 bases). V lost 1 base and J lost 5, with 21 bases in between. Germline CDR1 reads LGHNA; CDR2 reads YNFKEQ. This CDR3 region has 18 residues. The CDR3 DNA follows: TGTGCCAGCAGCCAAGGGACAAGGGCGACCGGGGGATATCAGCCCCAGCATTTT. This translates into CASSQGTRATGGYQPQHF.

This clone was counted ten times or more. The rearrangement links TRBV7-9 to TRBJ1-2; TRBD1 matches at 8 bases. With V trimmed by 5 bases and J by 0 bases, 2 bases remained unmatched. This CDR3 has 14 amino acids. Germline CDR1 is SEHNR and CDR2 is FQNEAQ (reference sequence). The chain's CDR3 is CASSRDRTNYGYTF. CDR3 DNA sequence: TGTGCCAGCAGCCGGGACAGGACTAACTATGGCTACACCTTC. Looking up the rest from reference TRBV7-9 and TRBJ1-2 gives the full variable domain: DTGVSQNPRHKITKRGQNVTFRCDPISEHNRLYWYRQTLGQGPEFLTYFQNEAQLEKSRLLSDRFSAERPKGSFSTLEIQRTEQGDSAMYLCASSRDRTNYGYTFGSGTRLTVV.

CDR3 amino acids: CASSQDGGQTNTGELFF. The DNA for the CDR3 is TGTGCCAGCAGCCAAGATGGAGGACAAACGAACACCGGGGAGCTGTTTTTT. The V gene is TRBV4-2, the J gene TRBJ2-2; D may be TRBD1 or TRBD2 (5 bases each). The CDR3 is 17 residues long. Trimming took 0 bases from V and 0 from J, leaving 11 bases between them. CDR1 and CDR2 (germline): LGHNA, YNFKEQ.

This clone was seen ten or more times. The rearrangement links TRBV2 to TRBJ1-1; D is uncertain. The CDR3 is 14 amino acids. Looked up from germline, CDR1 is SNHLY and CDR2 is FYNNEI. Trimming left V 4 bases short and J 0 bases short, with 9 bases between. For the CDR3, the DNA is TGTGCCAGCAGTGGTACCAGGTTGAACACTGAAGCTTTCTTT. Its protein is CASSGTRLNTEAFF. The variable domain in full, completed from reference TRBV2 and TRBJ1-1, reads EPEVTQTPSHQVTQMGQEVILRCVPISNHLYFYWYRQILGQKVEFLVSFYNNEISEKSEIFDDQFSVERPDGSNFTLKIRSTKLEDSAMYFCASSGTRLNTEAFFGQGTRLTVV.

This clone was found many times. V is TRBV24-1 and J is TRBJ2-2; tentative D call: TRBD1 (5 bases). Deletions cut 7 bases from V and 4 bases from J, with 6 bases between. The CDR3 contains 12 residues. Germline V gene lookup returns CDR1 KGHDR and CDR2 SFDVKD. CDR3 protein: CATRDTTGELFF. The CDR3 nucleotides read TGTGCCACCAGGGACACCACCGGGGAGCTGTTTTTT.

This clone was seen many times. The rearrangement uses TRBV2 and TRBJ1-5; TRBD1 agrees at 8 bases. This CDR3 region has 18 residues. The trim removed 3 bases at V and 1 base at J, leaving 11 bases unmatched. Germline assignment: CDR1 SNHLY and CDR2 FYNNEI. CDR3 region: CASSEPGQGGISNQPQHF. The CDR3 DNA is TGTGCCAGCAGTGAGCCCGGACAGGGCGGCATCAGCAATCAGCCCCAGCATTTT.